The TCR beta chain under discussion was sequenced for a study of cytomegalovirus exposure and HLA in healthy donors. PCR primers comprised 60 Vbeta and 13 Jbeta primers. Assay used: immunoSEQ multiplex PCR; TCRdb lists only in-frame clones, some missing. Of about 100,000 clones in the sample, 9.5% to 13% were seen once. Germline CDR1 is SEHNR and CDR2 is FQNEAQ (reference sequence). This CDR3 spans 14 amino acids. The ends were cut back, 5 bases at V and 6 bases at J, with 16 bases in the middle. The study, taken as a whole, reports: It was shown in a later analysis that HLA-associated TCR beta chains were more clonally expanded than other, equally common chains.

This clone was counted only a few times. What it binds is not known. The sequencing sample was made of PBMCs. The chain employs TRBV7-9 and TRBJ1-2, with D possibly being TRBD1 (6 bases). The TCR was taken from a man aged 35-49 years in good health and CMV-seropositive. CDR3 nucleotides: TGTGCCAGCAGCCCTACGCCACAGGGAAATGGCTACACCTTC. Its protein product is CASSPTPQGNGYTF.